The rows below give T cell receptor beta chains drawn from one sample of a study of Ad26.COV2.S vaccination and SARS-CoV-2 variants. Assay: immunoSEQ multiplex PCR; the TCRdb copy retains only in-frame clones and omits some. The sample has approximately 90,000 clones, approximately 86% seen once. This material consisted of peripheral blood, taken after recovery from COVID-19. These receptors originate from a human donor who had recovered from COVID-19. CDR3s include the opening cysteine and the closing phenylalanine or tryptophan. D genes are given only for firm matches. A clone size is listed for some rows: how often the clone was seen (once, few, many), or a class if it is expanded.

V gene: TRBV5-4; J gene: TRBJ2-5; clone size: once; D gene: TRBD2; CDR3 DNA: TGTGCCAGCAGCGTTGCGGGAGTGGGGGAGACCCAGTACTTC; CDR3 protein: CASSVAGVGETQYF
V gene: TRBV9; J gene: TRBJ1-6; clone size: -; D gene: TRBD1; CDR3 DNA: TGTGCCAGCAGCGTAGGCCCCGACAGGGAGTCACCCCTCCACTTT; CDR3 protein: CASSVGPDRESPLHF
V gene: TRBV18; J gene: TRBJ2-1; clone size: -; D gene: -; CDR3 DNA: TGTGCCAGCTCACCACCAGGGAATGCCCTTTACAATGAGCAGTTCTTC; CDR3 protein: CASSPPGNALYNEQFF
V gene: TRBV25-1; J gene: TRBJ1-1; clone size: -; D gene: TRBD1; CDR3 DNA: TGTGCCAGCAGTGATCCCGGGACAGGGGGCCTCACTGAAGCTTTCTTT; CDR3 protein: CASSDPGTGGLTEAFF
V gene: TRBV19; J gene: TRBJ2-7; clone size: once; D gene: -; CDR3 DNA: TGTGCCAGTACCCTCGATGGCAATAGGTACGAGCAGTACTTC; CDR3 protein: CASTLDGNRYEQYF
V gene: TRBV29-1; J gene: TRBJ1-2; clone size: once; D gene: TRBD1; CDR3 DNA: TGCAGCGTTGAAGCAGGGGGAACCTATGGCTACACCTTC; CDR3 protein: CSVEAGGTYGYTF
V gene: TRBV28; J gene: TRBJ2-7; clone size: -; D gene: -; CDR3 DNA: TGTGCCAGCAGTTCTGACGATCGCGAGCAGTACTTC; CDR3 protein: CASSSDDREQYF
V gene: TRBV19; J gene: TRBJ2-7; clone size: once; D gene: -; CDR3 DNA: TGTGCCAGCCTCTACGAGCAGTACTTC; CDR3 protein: CASLYEQYF
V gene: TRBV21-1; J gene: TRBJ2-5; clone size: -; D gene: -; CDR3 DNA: TGTGCCAGCTCCCCCGAGACTGAGGTCGTCTACCAAGAGACCCAGTACTTC; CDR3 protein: CASSPETEVVYQETQYF
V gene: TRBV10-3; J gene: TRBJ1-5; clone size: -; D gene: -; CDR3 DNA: TGTGCCATCAGTGATATGGGAGGACATCAGCCCCAGCATTTT; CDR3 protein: CAISDMGGHQPQHF
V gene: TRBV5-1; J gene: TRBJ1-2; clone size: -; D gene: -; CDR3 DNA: TGCGCCAGCAGCTTGGCCCAGAGCGTCTATGGCTACACCTTC; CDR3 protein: CASSLAQSVYGYTF
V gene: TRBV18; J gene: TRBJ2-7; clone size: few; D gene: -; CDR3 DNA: TGTGCCAGCTCACCACTAGGAGAACAGCAACCCTACGAGCAGTACTTC; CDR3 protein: CASSPLGEQQPYEQYF
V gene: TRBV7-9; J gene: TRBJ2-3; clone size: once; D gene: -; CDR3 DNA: TGTGCCAGCAGCTTAGACCCGGGAATGGTAGATACGCAGTATTTT; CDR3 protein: CASSLDPGMVDTQYF
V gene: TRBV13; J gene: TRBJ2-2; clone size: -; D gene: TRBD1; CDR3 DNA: TGTGCCAGCAGCTTCTCCCTCGACAGGGGGCTCACCGGGGAGCTGTTTTTT; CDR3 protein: CASSFSLDRGLTGELFF
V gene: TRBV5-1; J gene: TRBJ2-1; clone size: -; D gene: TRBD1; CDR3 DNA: TGCGCCAGCAGCCGTGGACAGGCGGGCTCCTACAATGAGCAGTTCTTC; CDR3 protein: CASSRGQAGSYNEQFF
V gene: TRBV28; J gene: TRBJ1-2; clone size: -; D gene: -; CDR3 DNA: TGTGCCAGCAGTAAAACCGGGGGCTGGGGGGTTGGCTACACCTTC; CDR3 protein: CASSKTGGWGVGYTF
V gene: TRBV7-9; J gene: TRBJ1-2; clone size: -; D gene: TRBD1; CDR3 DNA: TGTGCCAGCAGCTCATACTCTCGACAGGGACGGGGCTACACCTTC; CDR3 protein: CASSSYSRQGRGYTF
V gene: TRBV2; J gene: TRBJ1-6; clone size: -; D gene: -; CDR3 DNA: TGTGCCAGCAGCGGGTCGGGACTCCCGAGCTCCTATAATTCACCCCTCCACTTT; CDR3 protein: CASSGSGLPSSYNSPLHF
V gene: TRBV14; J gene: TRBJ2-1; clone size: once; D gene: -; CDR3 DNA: TGTGCCAGCAGCCAAGTCTACTTAAGGAGAGAAAACAATGAGCAGTTCTTC; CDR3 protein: CASSQVYLRRENNEQFF
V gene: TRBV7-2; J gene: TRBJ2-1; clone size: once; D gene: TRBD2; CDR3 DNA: TGTGCCAGCAGCCCCCTGGGCAGGGGGAGGGGACTAGCGTACAATGAGCAGTTCTTC; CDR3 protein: CASSPLGRGRGLAYNEQFF
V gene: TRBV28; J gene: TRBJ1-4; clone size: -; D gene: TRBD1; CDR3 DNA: TGTGCCAGCAGTTCACGCGAATCAGGGGGAAAACTGTTTTTT; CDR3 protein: CASSSRESGGKLFF
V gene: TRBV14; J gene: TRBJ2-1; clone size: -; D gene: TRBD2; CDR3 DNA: TGTGCCAGCAGCCACGGGACTAGCGGGAGTTATTGGGATGAGCAGTTCTTC; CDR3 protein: CASSHGTSGSYWDEQFF
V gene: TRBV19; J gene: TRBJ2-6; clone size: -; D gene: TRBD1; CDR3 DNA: TGTGCCAGTAGTATAGGAGACAGGGGGCGGTTCGTCAACGTCCTGACTTTC; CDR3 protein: CASSIGDRGRFVNVLTF
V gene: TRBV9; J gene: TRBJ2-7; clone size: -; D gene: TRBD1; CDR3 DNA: TGTGCCAGCAGCGTAGCTACAGGGGGGCTCTACGAGCAGTACTTC; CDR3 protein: CASSVATGGLYEQYF
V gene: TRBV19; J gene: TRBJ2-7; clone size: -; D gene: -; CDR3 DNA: TGTGCCAGTAGCCCCCTCACCACGATAATCTCCTACGAGCAGTACTTC; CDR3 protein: CASSPLTTIISYEQYF
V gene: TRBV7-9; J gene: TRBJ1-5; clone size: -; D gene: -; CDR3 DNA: TGTGCCAGCAGCAGACAGGGCAATCAGCCCCAGCATTTT; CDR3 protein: CASSRQGNQPQHF
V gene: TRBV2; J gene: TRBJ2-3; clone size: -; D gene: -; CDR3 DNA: TGTGCCAGCACACAGACTAAACTGAACACAGATACGCAGTATTTT; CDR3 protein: CASTQTKLNTDTQYF
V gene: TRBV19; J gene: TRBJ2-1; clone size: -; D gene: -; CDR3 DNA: TGTGCCAGTAGAAGACTAGTCTACGACAATGAGCAGTTCTTC; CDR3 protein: CASRRLVYDNEQFF
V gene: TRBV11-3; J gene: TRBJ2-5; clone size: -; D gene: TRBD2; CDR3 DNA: TGTGCCAGCAGCGTGGGACTAGCGGGAGGGCCCGAGACCCAGTACTTC; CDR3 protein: CASSVGLAGGPETQYF
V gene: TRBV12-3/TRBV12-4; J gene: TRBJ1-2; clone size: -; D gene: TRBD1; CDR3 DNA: TGTGCCAGCAGCAGACAGGGGGCATATGGCTACACCTTC; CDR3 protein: CASSRQGAYGYTF
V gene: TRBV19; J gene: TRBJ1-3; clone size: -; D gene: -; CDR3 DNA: TGTGCCAGTAGTATCGCTCGGACAGACTCTGGAAACACCATATATTTT; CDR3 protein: CASSIARTDSGNTIYF
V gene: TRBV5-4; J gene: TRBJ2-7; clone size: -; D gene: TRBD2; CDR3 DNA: TGTGCCAGCAGCCGTGGACTAGCGGGAGAACCCTACGAGCAGTACTTC; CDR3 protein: CASSRGLAGEPYEQYF
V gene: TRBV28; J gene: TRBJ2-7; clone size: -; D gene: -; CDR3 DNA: TGTGCCAGCAGTTTAGACAGGCTAAGTACTTACGAGCAGTACTTC; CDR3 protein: CASSLDRLSTYEQYF
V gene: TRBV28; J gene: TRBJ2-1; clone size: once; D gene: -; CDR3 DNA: TGTGCCAGCAGTTCCCTAAATGAGCAGTTCTTC; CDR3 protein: CASSSLNEQFF
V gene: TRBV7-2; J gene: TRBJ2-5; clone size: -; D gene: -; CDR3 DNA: TGTGCCAGCAGCTTACATCGGGCTGCGCAGGTGACCCAGTACTTC; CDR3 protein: CASSLHRAAQVTQYF